The sequence of this T cell receptor (beta chain) was determined in a study of cytomegalovirus exposure and HLA in healthy donors (dated by TCRdb to the late 2010s). At the level of the whole study: An earlier analysis of roughly 630 of the donors reported 250 to 300 Gb of sequence data and 117 million unique TCR beta sequences from some 180 million T cells. Several DR-DQ haplotypes were handled as single units for association and clustering, since linkage in the cohort was strong. The study aimed to test whether cataloging public T cell receptors could reveal signatures of past pathogen exposure. All discovery cohort repertoires had been generated on a single sequencing platform. Among about 370 genotyped donors of the cohort, an average of around 250,000 unique TCR beta nucleotide sequences was sequenced per donor, of which about 19% were non-productive. A later genetic analysis used genome-wide SNP genotypes for about 65% of the 666 donors, treating that subset as a discovery cohort. Besides the first cohort of hundreds of subjects, a separate validation cohort made up of over a hundred different subjects was used. Rather than using new phenotypic data, the later analysis identified candidate immune exposures from TCR beta sequences and from how often those sequences occurred across donors. HLA typing covered class I and class II loci at four-digit resolution. To study patterns of TCR occurrence, a later analysis re-analyzed previously published TCR beta repertoires from 600 to 750 donors and added high-resolution HLA genotyping. The study combined high-throughput TCR immunosequencing, statistical association of individual TCRs with disease status, and machine learning to predict cytomegalovirus infection status. Donor age, sex, ethnicity and CMV serostatus were collected together with the repertoire data. In an earlier analysis of 500 to 650 of the donors, high-throughput TCR beta sequencing was used to judge whether each TCR beta V gene segment behaved as functional or pseudogenic. An early release that covered some 630 HLA-typed donors contained around 300 gigabases of sequencing data and 80 million or so unique TCR sequences. The number of typed donors differed by locus: roughly 629-630 for A, B, C, DRB1 and DQB1; approximately 530 for DQA1; 606 for DPA1; and approximately 450 for DPB1. Using immunosequencing, the study profiled T cell repertoires from 550 to 750 subjects and related those repertoires to cytomegalovirus serostatus. Of the 300 to 450 genotyped donors, 81% fell in the genetic ancestry cluster associated with self-reported Caucasian donors. The paper's findings and limits, for the study overall: The classifier was reported to diagnose cytomegalovirus status with high specificity and sensitivity in both the original cohort and the validation cohort. Compared with equally common non-associated chains, HLA-associated TCR beta chains in a later analysis were more clonally expanded and had lower generation probabilities. V-gene and J-gene trimming of TCR beta chains was associated with a missense DCLRE1C variant in a later genetic analysis, and the association was replicated in an independent cohort. Presence/absence analyses assumed roughly uniform sequencing depth across donors, an assumption that may not hold. In this cohort, only TCR beta chains were sequenced, and detectable features were limited by the absence of alpha or paired-chain data. In vitro tests confirmed that a few of the cytomegalovirus-associated TCR beta chains recognize cytomegalovirus antigens. The study listed 164 TCR beta chains as associated with cytomegalovirus. Some IMGT-functional V segments, including TRBV6-2 and TRBV6-3, could not be told apart with the 87-base-pair reads, so those segments were excluded. A later genetic analysis reported fewer N-insertions in productive TCRs among donors in an Asian-associated ancestry cluster than the roughly 700-donor mean. When HLA alleles, especially DR and DQ, strongly co-occurred, attributing TCR associations to individual alleles was difficult. A further reported finding was that TCR beta sequences accurately predicted the HLA-A and HLA-B alleles for most subjects in the first cohort. A later analysis found that most CMV-associated TCR beta chains appeared HLA-restricted, with HLA associations seemingly driven largely by CMV exposure. Correlated functional status among segregating V segments might be attributable to linkage disequilibrium, but an unknown experimental factor could not be ruled out. The authors suggested that the approach could potentially be extended to other disease states and immunological phenotypes. HLA typing was unavailable for some donors at each locus, so association tests used only the typed subset. Several of the top co-occurrence clusters appeared to be linked to parvovirus B19, influenza, CMV and Epstein-Barr virus, according to a later analysis. For the cohort, immune exposure information was limited to CMV serostatus. In a later analysis, around 17,000 TCR beta sequences were associated with specific HLA alleles at a false discovery rate of 0.05. In an earlier analysis of more than 500 of the donors, most TCR beta V segments appeared in productive rearrangements about 87% or about 30% of the time, broadly matching IMGT annotations. Most TCR sequences were observed very rarely across donors, whereas some public TCRs were present in many individuals. According to a later analysis, TCR association rates differed among HLA loci, with DRB1 alleles showing the most associated TCRs and HLA-C alleles showing the fewest. The sequencing pipeline was judged likely to have produced a cluster of highly shared sequence variants as a technical artifact. The earlier analysis of 587 of the donors excluded about 16 rarely observed V segments, including chromosome 9 orphons, because counts were too low.

The cohort comprised 670 or so healthy bone marrow donors. All cohort members were sampled while nominally healthy, although unrecorded immune exposures were likely present. The donor was CMV seropositive and was included in the group of almost 300 seropositive cohort members. Each donor provided a peripheral blood sample, and peripheral blood mononuclear cells were used for TCR beta sequencing. The Qiagen DNeasy Blood Extraction Kit was used to extract genomic DNA from the blood cell samples. This clone was counted between two and nine times. Its target antigen remains unknown. Base qualities are missing; no much larger clone stands one base away. Reading the germline V gene gives CDR1 KGHSH and CDR2 LQKENI. Trimming removed 6 bases from V and 7 bases from J, leaving 16 bases between the germline ends. Reading from cysteine to phenylalanine, the CDR3 counts 13 amino acids. Only the CDR3 part of the read is kept: 39 bases, read in frame from the first base.

The library was generated by the immunoSEQ multiplex PCR assay. For the multiplex PCR, a mixture combining 60 forward primers for TCR Vbeta segments and 13 reverse primers for TCR Jbeta segments was used. The CDR3 region of rearranged TCR beta genes was amplified from genomic DNA by a multiplex PCR assay. On the Illumina HiSeq System, the amplified TCR beta libraries were sequenced as 87-base-pair reads. For the original study's pipeline: A later analysis tallied 70 million to 100 million unique TCR beta chains across the approximately 670 repertoires, and some 10 million of those chains were shared by two or more donors. To remove PCR and sequencing errors, raw reads were error-corrected and collapsed into unique sequences using a nearest-neighbor algorithm that merged closely related sequences. Alignment of CDR3 sequences to IMGT reference sequences was used to assign V, D and J gene segments. For a sequence to be retained, a match of at least six nucleotides to both a V gene segment and a J gene segment was required. Rearrangements were called productive when the CDR3 lacked stop codons and stayed in frame with V and J; all others were non-productive. CDR3 was defined according to IMGT convention as the region running from the second conserved V-encoded cysteine to the conserved J-encoded phenylalanine. In an earlier analysis of 587 of the donors, sequences lacking an unambiguous match to a single V gene segment were excluded. In an earlier analysis of roughly 600 of the donors, a V segment was called functional when productive rearrangements were above 56.7%, and segregating when the standard deviation between donors exceeded 5%. A statistical classification framework was built to diagnose cytomegalovirus status from the catalog of TCR beta chain sequences. V and J gene assignment, in a later analysis, came from comparing TCR nucleotide sequences with IMGT/GENE-DB human TR gene sequences. A later analysis assigned CDR3 sequences and most-parsimonious VDJ recombination scenarios with the TCRdist pipeline. A later analysis defined each TCR beta chain by its CDR3 amino acid sequence plus V-gene family, and excluded reads lacking a unique V-gene family. To address suspected cross-contamination and a sequencing artifact, a later analysis removed roughly 580 highly shared, low-generation-probability nucleotide sequences. For each public chain, a later analysis derived a clonal expansion index from normalized ranks of inferred template counts within each repertoire. A later analysis computed generation probabilities with a VDJ recombination model fitted to out-of-frame rearrangements, and checked the results against IGoR. Hypergeometric tests were used in a later analysis to score TCR-TCR, TCR-HLA and TCR-CMV co-occurrence, with a repertoire-size bias correction applied to the TCR pairs. A later analysis estimated false discovery rates by permuting HLA or CMV assignments 20 times. A later analysis grouped co-occurring TCRs with DBSCAN, adding TCRdist sequence similarity when clustering within HLA-allele-positive subsets. For co-occurrence clustering, repertoires with fewer than 30,000 or more than 120,000 public chains were excluded, along with four or five repertoires with anomalous nucleotide sharing. TCRdb carries this immuneACCESS record with in-frame sequences only. Its versions omit some clonotypes, under half of them owing to an unresolved V gene in the studies checked, with the rest unexplained. D and trimming come from the DNA, and the V and J calls and clone size come from that table. This sample comprises approximately 120,000 clones, about 74% of them detected only once. The ten largest account for 4% to 4.5% of the sample.

This chain is built from TRBV18 and TRBJ2-7; tentative D gene TRBD2, with 5 bases matching. The source of this sequence is a woman in her 50s in good health and CMV-seropositive. Source material: PBMCs. The DNA reads as follows: TGTGCCAGCTCCCCCCCGGGAAAAGGGGAGCAGTACTTC. It is translated as CASSPPGKGEQYF.